The TCR beta chain described here comes from a study of T-cell memory formation after mild COVID-19. Study-level background: In these data, TCR clusters were largely donor specific. The study, taken as a whole, reports: Contracting CD4+ clones sat mainly in CM and EM; CD8+ in EMRA. Pre-infection memory harbored some responding clones, suggesting cross-reactive memory joined.

5'RACE primed from the constant segment yielded TCR alpha and TCR beta cDNA libraries bearing sample barcodes and UMIs. MiXCR, applied by TCRdb to the 5' RACE reads, yields one record per CDR3 protein. This table holds around 80,000 distinct CDR3 sequences, over 10% found once. Germline V gene lookup returns CDR1 MNHEY and CDR2 SVGAGI. The ends were cut back, 2 bases at V and 1 base at J, with 13 bases in the middle. CDR3 size: 16 residues. In the case of this clonotype: Antigen specificity is unknown.

Sequences were obtained from PBMCs or a T cell subset sorted from them (not recorded which). The chain carries TRBV6-5 and TRBJ2-3, with a possible D match to TRBD2 (6 bases). The sequence came from a man aged 18-30 years who had mild COVID-19 (a few samples of this study predate the infection). Cell type and time point are not known. The CDR3 sequence: CASSYAASGGTDTQYF. Here the CDR3 DNA reads TGTGCCAGCAGTTACGCGGCCTCGGGGGGCACAGATACGCAGTATTTT.